This entry lists 2 T cell receptor beta chains sequenced from one sample in a study of OX40 agonist ivuxolimab in advanced cancers. The protocol was immunoSEQ multiplex PCR, while the TCRdb copy is restricted to in-frame clones and leaves out a portion. Among under 70,000 clones listed, 80% to 95% were seen once. This specimen was CD4+ or CD8+ T cells sorted from blood, taken in a trial of the OX40 agonist ivuxolimab. Every receptor here comes from an adult with an advanced solid tumor such as melanoma, head and neck, liver or kidney cancer.

V and J are TRBV27 and TRBJ2-1, with unresolved D. Germline CDR1 is MNHEY and CDR2 is SMNVEV (reference sequence). V lost 2 bases, J lost 0 bases, and 8 bases lay in between. The CDR3 covers 15 residues. The CDR3 DNA reads TGTGCCAGCAGTTTAACAGCGAGCTCCTACAATGAGCAGTTCTTC. Protein: CASSLTASSYNEQFF.

V and J are TRBV13 and TRBJ2-5, with TRBD2 identical over 15 bases. This CDR3 has 19 residues. CDR1 is PRHDT and CDR2 is FYEKMQ in the germline V gene (reference sequence). J lost 5 bases, V lost 5 bases, and 15 bases had no gene match. The CDR3 DNA is TGTGCCAGCAGCCCGACCTGGACTAGCGGGGGGGCCAATTTGGAGACCCAGTACTTC. It yields the protein CASSPTWTSGGANLETQYF.